The 20 T cell receptor beta chains listed next were all sequenced from one sample in a study of blood T cells in healthy people across ages. Through a sample-barcoded 5' primer and a J-beta primer mix, a second PCR was run for roughly 7 to 12 cycles. TCRdb fed the 5' RACE reads into MiXCR, producing one record per CDR3 protein. This sample has under 750,000 distinct CDR3 sequences, with less than 60% found just once. Sequencing used blood. These receptors all stem from a man older than 75 in good health.

About this clonotype itself: A clone one base away is much larger, so this may be a read error. V and J are TRBV6-5 and TRBJ1-4; D possibly corresponds to TRBD1 (6 bases). V dropped 0 bases and J dropped 11 bases, with 16 bases sitting between them. The V gene's germline CDR1 is MNHEY and CDR2 SVGAGI. The CDR3 is made up of 15 amino acids. The CDR3 here is CASSYSQGPRLKLFF. The DNA for the CDR3 is TGTGCCAGCAGTTACTCGCAGGGGCCGCGATTGAAACTGTTTTTT.

Turning to this clonotype: The junction and the germline gene differ at one end; a read error may be behind it. The V call is TRBV13, the J call TRBJ2-2; possible D gene TRBD1, 5 bases. CDR3 length equals 15 residues. CDR1 is PRHDT, CDR2 FYEKMQ, per germline (reference sequence). The CDR3 here is CASTLEQGGTGELFF. In DNA, the CDR3 is TGTGCCAGCACCTTAGAGCAGGGCGGCACCGGGGAGCTGTTTTTT.

This clonotype was observed a few times. This chain joins TRBV7-2 and TRBJ1-2; no definite D call. Germline CDR1 SGHTA, CDR2 FQGNSA. Between the trimmed V and J ends, which lost 0 bases and 4 bases, there was a span of 6 bases. CDR3 length: 13 amino acids. The DNA for the CDR3 is TGTGCCAGCAGCTTAGCCGTTACCTATGGCTACACCTTC. Translation gives CASSLAVTYGYTF.

As regards this clonotype: A read error is possible here, since a much larger clone lies one base away. This chain links TRBV6-5 with TRBJ2-3; D uncertain. Trimming took off 6 bases at V and 4 bases at J, with 8 bases between the two ends. Germline V gene lookup returns CDR1 MNHEY and CDR2 SVGAGI. The CDR3 runs 12 residues. CDR3 bases: TGTGCCAGCAGGTACGACCCAGATACGCAGTATTTT. Translation gives CASRYDPDTQYF.

J is TRBJ1-2 and V is TRBV5-1; 9 bases are a match to TRBD1. V dropped 3 bases and J dropped 4; count of bases not matched to a gene: 7. Germline CDR1 and CDR2: SGHRS and YFSETQ. The CDR3 has 15 residues. The CDR3 bases are TGCGCCAGCAGCTATACAGGGGGCAAGGGCTATGGCTACACCTTC. Translated, it gives CASSYTGGKGYGYTF.

This clonotype was seen only a few times. V is TRBV6-1 and J is TRBJ2-4; D is possibly TRBD2 (5 bases). This CDR3 contains 14 residues. Germline-derived CDR1 and CDR2 are MNHNS and SASEGT. V was pared by 5 bases and J by 13 bases, with 21 bases between. The CDR3 DNA follows: TGTGCCAGCAGTTCCCCCCCGGAGGTTTGGGAGCAGTACTTC. Residues: CASSSPPEVWEQYF.

This clonotype was detected only a few times. The junction departs from germline at one end; a sequencing error may be responsible. V gene TRBV5-5 combines with J gene TRBJ2-5; TRBD2 aligns across 8 bases. CDR3 size: 16 residues. Germline lookup yields CDR1 SGHKS and CDR2 YYEKEE (reference sequence). CDR3 amino acids: CASNLEPRGGGETQYF. The CDR3 DNA is TGTGCCAGCAACTTGGAGCCACGGGGGGGAGGCGAGACCCAGTACTTC. Full variable domain (missing parts from reference TRBV5-5 and TRBJ2-5): DAGVTQSPTHLIKTRGQQVTLRCSPISGHKSVSWYQQVLGQGPQFIFQYYEKEERGRGNFPDRFSARQFPNYSSELNVNALLLGDSALYLCASNLEPRGGGETQYFGPGTRLLVL.

V is TRBV28 and J is TRBJ2-1, with D perhaps matching TRBD1 or TRBD2 (5 bases each). Germline V gene data show CDR1 as MDHEN and CDR2 as SYDVKM. V was shortened by 8 bases and J by 8 bases, with 10 bases between the two germline ends. The CDR3 sequence is 11 residues long. The CDR3 bases are TGTGCCAGCGGGACCAGGGATGAGCAGTTCTTC. Protein product: CASGTRDEQFF. Drawing the rest from reference TRBV28 and TRBJ2-1, the complete variable domain is DVKVTQSSRYLVKRTGEKVFLECVQDMDHENMFWYRQDPGLGLRLIYFSYDVKMKEKGDIPEGYSVSREKKERFSLILESASTNQTSMYLCASGTRDEQFFGPGTRLTVL.

This chain uses TRBV6-7 with TRBJ2-5; D is undetermined. TRBV6-7 has ORF status, its function being uncertain. This CDR3 is built from 20 residues. Trimming pared 0 bases from V and 2 bases from J, leaving 25 bases between. The CDR3 region has the DNA TGTGCCAGCAGTTACTCGATTAGGGTGCTCTCTGGACCCCCTCAAGAGACCCAGTACTTC. It encodes CASSYSIRVLSGPPQETQYF.

The J gene is TRBJ1-4, the V gene TRBV3-1; no definite D call. This CDR3 is built from 14 residues. Germline V lookup: CDR1 LGHDT, CDR2 YNNKEL (reference sequence). The V and J ends lost 1 base and 6 bases respectively, with 9 bases between them. CDR3 region: CASSQAGSDEKLFF. The CDR3 coding sequence is TGTGCCAGCAGCCAAGCTGGGTCGGATGAAAAACTGTTTTTT.

This clonotype has only a few counts. The chain has TRBV7-3 and TRBJ2-3, with a possible D match to TRBD2 (5 bases). Looked up from germline, CDR1 is SGHTA and CDR2 is FQGTGA. Trimming stripped 5 bases from V and 0 bases from J, with 9 bases between. This CDR3 region has 14 residues. CDR3 nucleotide sequence: TGTGCCAGCAGCCCAGAGCGGAGCACAGATACGCAGTATTTT. Translated: CASSPERSTDTQYF. The full variable domain, in which reference TRBV7-3 and TRBJ2-3 provide the parts outside the CDR3, is GAGVSQTPSNKVTEKGKYVELRCDPISGHTALYWYRQSLGQGPEFLIYFQGTGAADDSGLPNDRFFAVRPEGSVSTLKIQRTERGDSAVYLCASSPERSTDTQYFGPGTRLTVL.

As to this clonotype: A read error may account for a junction end that differs from germline. CDR3 sequence reads: CVSSSRLSRAEAFF. The DNA of the CDR3 is TGTGTCAGCAGCTCGAGGTTATCGCGCGCTGAAGCTTTCTTT. The chain uses TRBV7-8 and TRBJ1-1; D gene ambiguous. This CDR3 has 14 amino acids. Germline V lookup: CDR1 SGHVS, CDR2 FQNEAQ.

This clonotype appeared many times. The rearrangement uses TRBV6-6 and TRBJ2-5, with 8 bases lining up with TRBD1. The CDR3 runs 17 residues. After removal of 2 bases from V and 0 bases from J, the junction contained 8 bases not matched to a gene. CDR1 MNHNY and CDR2 SVGAGI come from the germline V gene (reference sequence). The DNA for the CDR3 is TGTGCCAGCAGTTACCCAACCGGACAGGGCCACCAAGAGACCCAGTACTTC. Amino acids: CASSYPTGQGHQETQYF.

This rearrangement joins TRBV5-4 to TRBJ1-4; 8 bases map to TRBD1. Germline V gives CDR1 SGHNT, CDR2 YYREEE (reference sequence). The CDR3 loop spans 15 amino acids. Unmatched junction bases numbered 7, after V lost 2 bases and J lost 7 bases. CDR3 DNA: TGTGCCAGCAGCTTTCGGCAGGGGGCCGCTGAAAAACTGTTTTTT. It is translated as CASSFRQGAAEKLFF.

The chain employs TRBV7-9 and TRBJ1-5, with D possibly TRBD1 on 6 matching bases. Germline V CDR1 and CDR2: SEHNR, FQNEAQ (reference sequence). The ends were cut back, 2 bases at V and 7 bases at J, with 12 bases in the middle. The CDR3 loop spans 14 amino acids. The CDR3 loop reads CASSLWGAAQPQHF. The CDR3 DNA is TGTGCCAGCAGCTTATGGGGGGCGGCGCAGCCCCAGCATTTT.

The sample holds a few counts of this clonotype. The chain employs TRBV9 and TRBJ2-7; D is perhaps TRBD2 (7 bases). Trimming stripped 0 bases from V and 6 bases from J, with 10 bases between. This CDR3 has 13 amino acids. The germline V gene encodes CDR1 SGDLS and CDR2 YYNGEE. The DNA for the CDR3 is TGTGCCAGCAGCGTAGAGGGGGAGGGCGAGCAGTACTTC. Amino acid sequence: CASSVEGEGEQYF.

A word on this clonotype: The junction shows a germline mismatch at one end, possibly a read error. The V call is TRBV7-3, the J call TRBJ2-6; D might be TRBD1 (5 bases). The CDR3 is 16 amino acids. The germline gives CDR1 SGHTA, CDR2 FQGTGA. The CDR3 sequence is CASSLRPRSGANVPTF. The CDR3 DNA is TGTGCCAGCAGCTTACGTCCCCGCTCTGGGGCCAACGTCCCGACTTTC.

This clonotype was seen only a few times. V and J are TRBV29-1 and TRBJ1-2, with 9 bases matching TRBD1. CDR1 is SQVTM and CDR2 is ANQGSEA in the germline V gene. With 6 bases clipped from V and 5 bases from J, the junction kept 19 bases outside the gene matches. This CDR3 has 17 amino acids. The CDR3 sequence is CSVPGQGYSGGLYGYTF. The CDR3 DNA reads TGCAGCGTCCCGGGACAGGGTTACTCCGGGGGACTTTATGGCTACACCTTC.

J is TRBJ2-3 and V is TRBV6-6; weak D call: TRBD2 (6 bases). Trimming stripped 3 bases from V and 6 bases from J, with 16 bases between. This CDR3 has 15 residues. From germline, CDR1 is MNHNY and CDR2 SVGAGI (reference sequence). The CDR3 DNA is TGTGCCAGCAGTTATGGGCAGGGACTGAGGGATACGCAGTATTTT. Its translation is CASSYGQGLRDTQYF.

This clonotype was found a few times. The gene calls are TRBV6-1 and TRBJ2-7; 7 nucleotides match TRBD1. Germline V lookup: CDR1 MNHNS, CDR2 SASEGT. The ends lost 3 bases at V and 3 bases at J; junction bases unmatched: 5. The CDR3 is 14 residues long. In DNA, the CDR3 is TGTGCCAGCAGTGACGACAGGGCTGGCTACGAGCAGTACTTC. Translated: CASSDDRAGYEQYF.